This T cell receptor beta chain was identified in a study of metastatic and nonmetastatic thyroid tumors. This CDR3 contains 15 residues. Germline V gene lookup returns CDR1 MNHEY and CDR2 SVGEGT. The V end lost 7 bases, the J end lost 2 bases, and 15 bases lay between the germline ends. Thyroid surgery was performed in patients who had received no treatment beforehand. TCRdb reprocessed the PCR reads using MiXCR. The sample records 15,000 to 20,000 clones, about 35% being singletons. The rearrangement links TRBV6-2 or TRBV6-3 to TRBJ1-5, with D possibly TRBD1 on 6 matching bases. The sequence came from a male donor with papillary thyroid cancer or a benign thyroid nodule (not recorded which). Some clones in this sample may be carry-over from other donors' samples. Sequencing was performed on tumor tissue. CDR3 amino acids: CASISRGAGNQPQHF. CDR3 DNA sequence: TGTGCCAGCATCTCCAGGGGCGCGGGCAATCAGCCCCAGCATTTT.